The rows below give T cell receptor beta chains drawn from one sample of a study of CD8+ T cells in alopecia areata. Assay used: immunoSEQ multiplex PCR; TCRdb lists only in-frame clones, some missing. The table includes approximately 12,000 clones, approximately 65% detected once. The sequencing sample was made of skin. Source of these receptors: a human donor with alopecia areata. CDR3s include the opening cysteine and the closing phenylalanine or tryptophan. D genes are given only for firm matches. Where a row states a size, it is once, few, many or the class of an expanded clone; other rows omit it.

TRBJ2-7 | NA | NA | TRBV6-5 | CATRDGGGNTYEQYF | TGTGCCACGCGGGACGGAGGCGGGAATACCTACGAGCAGTACTTC
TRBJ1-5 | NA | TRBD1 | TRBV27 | CASHARSTGRVNQPQHF | TGTGCCAGCCACGCCCGTTCGACAGGGAGGGTCAATCAGCCCCAGCATTTT
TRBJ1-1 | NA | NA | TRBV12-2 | CASRFTGGVTEAFF | TGTGCAAGTCGCTTTACAGGGGGCGTCACTGAAGCTTTCTTT
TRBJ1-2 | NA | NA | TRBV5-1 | CASSLVSGNNYGYTF | TGCGCCAGCAGCTTGGTCTCAGGAAATAACTATGGCTACACCTTC
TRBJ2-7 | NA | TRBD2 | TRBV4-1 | CASSHQGLASSYEQYF | TGCGCCAGCAGCCACCAAGGACTAGCGAGCTCCTACGAGCAGTACTTC
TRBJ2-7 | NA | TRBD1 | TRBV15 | CATSRDPGQGSYEQYF | TGTGCCACCAGCAGAGATCCGGGACAGGGCTCCTACGAGCAGTACTTC
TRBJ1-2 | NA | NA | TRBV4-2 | CASSLGVGTAAKDYGYTF | TGTGCCAGCAGCCTGGGAGTCGGGACGGCGGCGAAGGACTATGGCTACACCTTC
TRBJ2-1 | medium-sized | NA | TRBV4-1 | CASSPQGLTSSYNEQFF | TGCGCCAGCAGCCCGCAAGGACTAACGAGCTCCTACAATGAGCAGTTCTTC
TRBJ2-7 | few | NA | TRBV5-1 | CASSLGGTRAGEQYF | TGCGCCAGCAGCTTGGGGGGGACGAGGGCCGGCGAGCAGTACTTC
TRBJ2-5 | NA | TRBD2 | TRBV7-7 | CASSLGPTSGSVETQYF | TGTGCTAGCAGCTTGGGCCCCACTAGCGGGAGTGTTGAGACCCAGTACTTC
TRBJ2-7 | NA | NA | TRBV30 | CAWSPGPAYEQYF | TGTGCCTGGAGTCCTGGACCAGCCTACGAGCAGTACTTC
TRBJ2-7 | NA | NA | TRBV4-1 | CASSQGHPWEQYF | TGCGCCAGCAGCCAAGGTCACCCTTGGGAGCAGTACTTC
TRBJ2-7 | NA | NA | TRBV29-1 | CSVGKAEGFYEQYF | TGCAGCGTTGGGAAGGCTGAAGGGTTCTACGAGCAGTACTTC
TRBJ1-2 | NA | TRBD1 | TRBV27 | CASNIRGQGTSVGAGYTF | TGTGCCAGCAATATACGGGGACAGGGAACGTCTGTTGGAGCTGGCTACACCTTC
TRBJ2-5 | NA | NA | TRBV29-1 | CSVEDIHARETQYF | TGCAGCGTTGAAGATATCCACGCCAGGGAGACCCAGTACTTC
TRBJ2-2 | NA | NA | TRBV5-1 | CASSLGGPGTGELFF | TGCGCCAGCAGCTTGGGAGGTCCAGGGACCGGGGAGCTGTTTTTT
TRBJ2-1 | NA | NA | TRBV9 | CASTRSTLYNEQFF | TGTGCCAGCACGCGCTCAACCTTATACAATGAGCAGTTCTTC
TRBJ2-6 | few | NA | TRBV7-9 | CASSLWGAQSGANVLTF | TGTGCCAGCAGCTTATGGGGGGCGCAATCTGGGGCCAACGTCCTGACTTTC
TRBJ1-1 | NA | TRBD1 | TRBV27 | CASSLRFGTGRTMNTEAFF | TGTGCCAGCAGTCTCCGATTCGGGACAGGCCGAACCATGAACACTGAAGCTTTCTTT
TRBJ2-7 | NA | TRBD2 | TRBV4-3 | CASSLGTSGSLNEQYF | TGCGCCAGCAGCCTCGGGACTAGCGGGAGCCTGAACGAGCAGTACTTC
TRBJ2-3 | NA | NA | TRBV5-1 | CASSPSTDTQYF | TGCGCCAGCAGCCCGTCCACAGATACGCAGTATTTT
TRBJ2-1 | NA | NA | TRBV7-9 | CASSLSGYNEQFF | TGTGCCAGCAGCTTATCCGGGTACAATGAGCAGTTCTTC